This passage covers 15 T cell receptor beta chains from one sample sequenced in a study of cytomegalovirus exposure and HLA in healthy donors. Data came from immunoSEQ multiplex PCR; TCRdb stores just in-frame clones and leaves some out. The sample contains 110,000 or so clones, about 86% of which appear only once. Sequencing was carried out using PBMCs. The receptor set was obtained from a woman aged 18-29 years in good health and CMV-seropositive.

The chain joins TRBV15 to TRBJ1-5; the D gene is possibly TRBD1 (6 bases). V was shortened by 5 bases and J by 3 bases, with 17 bases between the two germline ends. The CDR3 has 16 amino acids. Germline V lookup: CDR1 LNHNV, CDR2 YYDKDF (reference sequence). CDR3 protein: CATSARTAKINQPQHF. The CDR3 coding sequence is TGTGCCACCAGCGCCCGGACAGCTAAGATCAATCAGCCCCAGCATTTT.

The chain is built from TRBV14 and TRBJ1-2, with D perhaps TRBD1 (6 bases). Germline V gene lookup returns CDR1 SGHDN and CDR2 FVKESK. The CDR3 covers 13 residues. Trimming removed 1 base at V and 8 bases at J, with 11 bases between. The CDR3 loop is CASSQVSRGGYTF. The CDR3 DNA sequence: TGTGCCAGCAGCCAAGTTTCCAGGGGAGGCTACACCTTC.

This clone was observed a few times. This chain connects TRBV11-2 to TRBJ2-7, with 8 bases that match TRBD1. Unmatched junction bases numbered 11, after V lost 4 bases and J lost 0 bases. This CDR3 has 17 residues. Germline CDR1 reads SGHAT; CDR2 reads FQNNGV. CDR3 bases: TGTGCCAGCAGCTCTAGACTGGACAGGGCAGCCTCCTACGAGCAGTACTTC. Translating it yields CASSSRLDRAASYEQYF.

V is TRBV28 and J is TRBJ1-1; D perhaps matches TRBD1 (5 bases). The CDR3 covers 14 residues. Trimming left V 5 bases short and J 1 base short, with 11 bases between. Germline values: CDR1 MDHEN, CDR2 SYDVKM. The CDR3 protein is CASSASGGNTEAFF. CDR3 coding DNA: TGTGCCAGCAGTGCCTCGGGGGGGAACACTGAAGCTTTCTTT.

The gene calls are TRBV9 and TRBJ2-7, with D possibly TRBD1 on 5 matching bases. From germline, CDR1 is SGDLS and CDR2 YYNGEE. CDR3 length equals 15 residues. With 0 bases removed from V and 5 bases from J, the gap between germline ends came to 15 bases. CDR3 sequence (DNA): TGTGCCAGCAGCGTAGCTACAGGCATTGGGCACGAGCAGTACTTC. Its protein is CASSVATGIGHEQYF.

This clone was observed a single time. V is TRBV18 and J is TRBJ1-1, with D possibly matching TRBD1 (6 bases). Trimming removed 6 bases from V and 4 bases from J, with 24 bases in between. Germline V gene data show CDR1 as KGHSH and CDR2 as LQKENI. The CDR3 has 17 amino acids. The CDR3 region has the DNA TGTGCCAGCTCTCACTATCTGATTACAGGGCCCTCCACTGAAGCTTTCTTT. It is translated as CASSHYLITGPSTEAFF.

This clone showed up just a few times. V is TRBV7-9 and J is TRBJ2-5; perhaps TRBD2 as D (7 bases). With 5 bases removed from V and 5 bases from J, the gap between germline ends came to 18 bases. The germline V gene has CDR1 SEHNR and CDR2 FQNEAQ (reference sequence). This CDR3 region has 15 residues. This chain's CDR3 is CASSPTPGGPETQYF. The CDR3 DNA reads TGTGCCAGCAGCCCAACCCCCGGGGGGCCGGAGACCCAGTACTTC. The full variable domain, in which reference TRBV7-9 and TRBJ2-5 provide the parts outside the CDR3, is DTGVSQNPRHKITKRGQNVTFRCDPISEHNRLYWYRQTLGQGPEFLTYFQNEAQLEKSRLLSDRFSAERPKGSFSTLEIQRTEQGDSAMYLCASSPTPGGPETQYFGPGTRLLVL.

With respect to this clone: A read error may account for a junction end that differs from germline. Other nucleotide sequences from this sample produce the same CDR3. The rearrangement links TRBV29-1 to TRBJ2-7; D is perhaps TRBD2 (7 bases). The CDR3 consists of 11 residues. Germline CDR1 reads SQVTM; CDR2 reads ANQGSEA. The CDR3 is CSVEGGGEQYF. The CDR3 DNA reads as TGCAGCGTCGAAGGGGGGGGAGAGCAGTACTTC.

The chain uses TRBV5-1 and TRBJ1-1, with D tentatively TRBD1 (6 bases). CDR1 and CDR2 (germline): SGHRS, YFSETQ. The CDR3 length is 13 residues. V dropped 4 bases and J dropped 11 bases, with 18 bases sitting between them. The DNA of the CDR3 is TGCGCCAGCAGCCCCTTAGGGGGACATTGGGCTTTCTTT. Encoded protein: CASSPLGGHWAFF.

This rearrangement joins TRBV10-1 to TRBJ1-1; weak D call: TRBD1 (6 bases). CDR3 length: 13 residues. V lost 3 bases, J lost 6 bases, and 11 bases lay in between. Germline CDR1 is WNHNN and CDR2 is SYGVQD (reference sequence). The CDR3: CASSDRGRAEAFF. The CDR3 DNA follows: TGCGCCAGCAGTGACAGGGGTAGGGCTGAAGCTTTCTTT.

This clone has just one count. The rearrangement links TRBV7-9 to TRBJ1-1, with 7 positions matching TRBD1. CDR3 length: 14 amino acids. Per germline, CDR1 SEHNR and CDR2 FQNEAQ (reference sequence). Trimming at V came to 4 bases and at J to 3 bases, leaving 5 bases not matched to a gene. The CDR3: CASSSFQGDTEAFF. The CDR3 DNA follows: TGTGCCAGCAGCTCGTTTCAGGGGGACACTGAAGCTTTCTTT.

In its sample, this clone was seen once. The chain has TRBV5-1 and TRBJ2-5; 7 positions match TRBD2. The CDR3 totals 16 residues. Germline V CDR1 and CDR2: SGHRS, YFSETQ. V shed 0 bases, J shed 3 bases, and the junction held 8 bases outside the gene matches. This chain's CDR3 is CASSLGISGLEETQYF. The CDR3 DNA follows: TGCGCCAGCAGCTTGGGGATTAGCGGGCTCGAAGAGACCCAGTACTTC.

The chain employs TRBV10-3 and TRBJ2-5; D unclear. The CDR3 extends over 13 amino acids. V was cut by 0 bases and J by 5 bases, with 7 bases left in between. Germline V gene lookup returns CDR1 ENHRY and CDR2 SYGVKD. The CDR3 sequence: CAISESVEETQYF. The DNA of the CDR3 is TGTGCCATCAGTGAGTCGGTAGAGGAGACCCAGTACTTC.

The J gene is TRBJ2-7, the V gene TRBV4-1; D is undetermined. The CDR3 spans 15 residues. The V gene's germline CDR1 is MGHRA and CDR2 YSYEKL. Between the trimmed V and J ends, which lost 0 bases and 2 bases, there was a span of 11 bases. The CDR3 loop is CASSQDPRQTYEQYF. In DNA form, the CDR3 reads TGCGCCAGCAGCCAAGATCCTCGCCAGACCTACGAGCAGTACTTC.

The chain combines TRBV7-6 with TRBJ2-1, with 12 nucleotides matching TRBD2. CDR1 is SGHVS and CDR2 is FNYEAQ in the germline V gene. V trimming: 5 bases; J trimming: 3 bases; junction bases outside the gene matches: 5. The length of the CDR3 is 16 residues. CDR3 nucleotides: TGTGCCAGCAGCCCCCTAGCGGGAGGGCGCTACAATGAGCAGTTCTTC. It codes for CASSPLAGGRYNEQFF.